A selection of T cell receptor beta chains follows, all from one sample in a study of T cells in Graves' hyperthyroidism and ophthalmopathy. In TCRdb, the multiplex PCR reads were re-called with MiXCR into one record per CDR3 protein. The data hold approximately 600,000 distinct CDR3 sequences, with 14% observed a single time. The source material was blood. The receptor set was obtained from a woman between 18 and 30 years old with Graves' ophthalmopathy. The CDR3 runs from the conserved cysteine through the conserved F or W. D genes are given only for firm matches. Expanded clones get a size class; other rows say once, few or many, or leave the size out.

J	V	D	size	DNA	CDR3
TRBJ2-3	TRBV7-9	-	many	TGTGCCAGCAGCCAACAGGGCCGCAGCACAGATACGCAGTATTTT	CASSQQGRSTDTQYF
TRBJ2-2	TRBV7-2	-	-	TGTGCCAGCAGCTTCGGGACTCACACCGGGGAGCTGTTTTTT	CASSFGTHTGELFF
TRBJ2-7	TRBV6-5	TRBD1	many	TGTGCCAGCAGTTACTCGGGGACAGGTGGAACGTTGGAGCAGTACTTC	CASSYSGTGGTLEQYF
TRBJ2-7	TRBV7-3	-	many	TGTGCCAGCAGCTTAACGGGCCCGGACGAGCAGTACTTC	CASSLTGPDEQYF
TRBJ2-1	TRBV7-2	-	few	TGTGCCAGCTCCCTTCTTGGTCAAGCGCCCCAAGGCTCCTACAATGAGCAGTTCTTC	CASSLLGQAPQGSYNEQFF
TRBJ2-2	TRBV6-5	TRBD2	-	TGTGCCAGCAGTTACACTGCGGGAGGGCCCACCGGGGAGCTGTTTTTT	CASSYTAGGPTGELFF
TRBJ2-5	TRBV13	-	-	TGTGCCAGCAGCCGTTGGGACCTTAAGGGGGAGACCCGGTACTTC	CASSRWDLKGETRYF
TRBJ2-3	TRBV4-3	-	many	TGCGCCAGCAGCCAAGCCCCTGATAGCCTTGATACGCAGTATTTT	CASSQAPDSLDTQYF
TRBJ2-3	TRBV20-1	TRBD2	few	TGCAGTGCTATTAGGACTAGCGGGAGGGCCTTTACGCAGTATTTT	CSAIRTSGRAFTQYF
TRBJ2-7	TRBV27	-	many	TGTGCCAGCAGTAGCGCGGGACCATACGAGCAGTACTTC	CASSSAGPYEQYF
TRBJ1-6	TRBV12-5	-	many	TGTGCTAGTGGTTCGTGGGGTTCACCCCTCCACTTT	CASGSWGSPLHF
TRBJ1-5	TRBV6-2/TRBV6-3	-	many	TGTGCCAGCAGATTTGGACTGAGCAATCAGCCCCAGCATTTT	CASRFGLSNQPQHF
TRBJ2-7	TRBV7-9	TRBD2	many	TGTGCCAGCAGCCCTCTAGGTAGCGCTAGCGGACCCTCCTACGAGCAGTACTTC	CASSPLGSASGPSYEQYF
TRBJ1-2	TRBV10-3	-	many	TGTGCCATCAGTGAAGAAGAGATAGGCTACACCTTC	CAISEEEIGYTF
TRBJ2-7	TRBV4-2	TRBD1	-	TGTGCCAGCAGCCTCCCTACCGGGACAGGGAGTTACGAGCAGTACTTC	CASSLPTGTGSYEQYF
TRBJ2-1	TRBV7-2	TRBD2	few	TGTGCCAGCAGCTTGGCTAGCGGGACGGCGGGTGAGCAGTTCTTC	CASSLASGTAGEQFF
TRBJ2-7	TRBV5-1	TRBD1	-	TGCGCCAGCAGCTTGGATGGACAGGGGATCTCCTACGAGCAGTACTTC	CASSLDGQGISYEQYF
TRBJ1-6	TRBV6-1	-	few	TGTGCCAGCAAGGTGGACTCTGATAATTCACCCCTCCACTTT	CASKVDSDNSPLHF
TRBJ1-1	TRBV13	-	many	TGTGCCAGCAGCTTATTTTCAAGTGAAGCTTTCTTT	CASSLFSSEAFF
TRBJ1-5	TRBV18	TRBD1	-	TGTGCCAGCTCACGGCCAGGGGACAGTCAGCCCCAGCATTTT	CASSRPGDSQPQHF
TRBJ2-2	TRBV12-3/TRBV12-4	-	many	TGTGCCAGCAGTTTGGACGACGCGAACACCGGGGAGCTGTTTTTT	CASSLDDANTGELFF
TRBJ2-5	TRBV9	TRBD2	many	TGTGCCAGCAGCGTAGGGACTAGCGGGATAGAGACCCAGTACTTC	CASSVGTSGIETQYF
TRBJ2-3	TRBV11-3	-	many	TGTGCCAGCAGCACGATCGAGGATACGCAGTATTTT	CASSTIEDTQYF
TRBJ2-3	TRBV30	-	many	TGTGCCTGGACCGGGACCCCTTTAAGCACAGATACGCAGTATTTT	CAWTGTPLSTDTQYF
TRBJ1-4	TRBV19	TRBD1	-	TGTGCCTGTAGGGACAGGGTGGAGGATGAAAAACTGTTTTTT	CACRDRVEDEKLFF
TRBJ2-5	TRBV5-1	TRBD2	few	TGCGCCAGCAGCTCGACTAGCGGGAGTGAGACCCAGTACTTC	CASSSTSGSETQYF
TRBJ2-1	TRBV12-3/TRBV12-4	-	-	TGTGCCAGCAGCTCATCGAGGGGCAATGAGCAGCTCTTC	CASSSSRGNEQLF
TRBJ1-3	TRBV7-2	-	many	TGTGCCAGCAGCCTTGGACAGCCCATATATTTT	CASSLGQPIYF
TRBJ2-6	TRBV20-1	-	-	TGCAGTGCTAGAGATTGGGGGGCCTCCACTGGGGCCAACGTCCTGACTTTC	CSARDWGASTGANVLTF
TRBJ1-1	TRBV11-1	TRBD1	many	TGTGCCAACAGCAACAGGGGCCAGAACACTGAAGCTTTCTTT	CANSNRGQNTEAFF
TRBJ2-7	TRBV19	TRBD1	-	TGTGCCAGTAGTTTGACCCAGGGGGCGCGAGCGGGCGAGCAGTACTTC	CASSLTQGARAGEQYF
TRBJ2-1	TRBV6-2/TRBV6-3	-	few	TGTGCCAGCAGTCCCCTCTATGAGCAGTTCTTC	CASSPLYEQFF
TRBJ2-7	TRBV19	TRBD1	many	TGTGCCACCTCGATGGGACAGAGCTCCTACGAGCAGTACTTC	CATSMGQSSYEQYF
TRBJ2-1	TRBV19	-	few	TGTGCCAGTAGTTGGAGCGGCAATTCCTACAATGAGCAGTTCTTC	CASSWSGNSYNEQFF
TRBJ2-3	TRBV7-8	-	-	TGTGCCAGCAGCTTCCATAGCACAGATACGCAGTATTTT	CASSFHSTDTQYF